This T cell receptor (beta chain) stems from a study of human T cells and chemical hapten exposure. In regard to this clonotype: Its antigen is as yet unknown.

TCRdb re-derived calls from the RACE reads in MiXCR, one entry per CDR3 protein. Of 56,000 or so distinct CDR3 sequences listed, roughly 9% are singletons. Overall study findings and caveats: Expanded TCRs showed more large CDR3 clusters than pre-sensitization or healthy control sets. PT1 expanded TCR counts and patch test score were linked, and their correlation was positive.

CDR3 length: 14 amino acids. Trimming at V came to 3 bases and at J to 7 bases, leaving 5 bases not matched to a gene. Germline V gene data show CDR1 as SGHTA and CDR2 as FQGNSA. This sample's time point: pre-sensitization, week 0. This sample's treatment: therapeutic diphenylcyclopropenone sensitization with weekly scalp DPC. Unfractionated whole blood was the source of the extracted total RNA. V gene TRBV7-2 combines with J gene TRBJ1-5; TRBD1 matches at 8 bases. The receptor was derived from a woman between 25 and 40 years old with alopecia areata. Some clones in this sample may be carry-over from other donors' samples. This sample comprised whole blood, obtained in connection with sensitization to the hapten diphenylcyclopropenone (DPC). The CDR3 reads CASSFDRGGQPQHF. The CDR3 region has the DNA TGTGCCAGCAGCTTCGACAGGGGAGGACAGCCCCAGCATTTT. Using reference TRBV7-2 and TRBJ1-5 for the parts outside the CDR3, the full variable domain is GAGVSQSPSNKVTEKGKDVELRCDPISGHTALYWYRQSLGQGLEFLIYFQGNSAPDKSGLPSDRFSAERTGGSVSTLTIQRTQQEDSAVYLCASSFDRGGQPQHFGDGTRLSIL.